The next 20 T cell receptor beta chains were all read from a single sample in a study of OX40 agonist ivuxolimab in advanced cancers. Library preparation was by the immunoSEQ multiplex PCR assay. The table comes from immuneACCESS by way of TCRdb, which keeps in-frame sequences with V and J called. Part of the clones is missing from these tables; in studies checked, under half for an unresolved V gene and the rest for unknown reasons. Recorded for this sample are fewer than 80,000 clones; about 90% of them occurred a single time. About 5% of the sample rests with the top ten. The sample consisted of CD4+ or CD8+ T cells sorted from blood, taken in a trial of the OX40 agonist ivuxolimab. The receptor set was obtained from an adult with an advanced solid tumor such as melanoma, head and neck, liver or kidney cancer.

The rearrangement joins TRBV29-1 to TRBJ2-5; no firm D call. The tail of the sequence fits TRBJ2-7 better, so the J call may be wrong. From germline, CDR1 is SQVTM and CDR2 ANQGSEA. The CDR3 has 11 residues. The CDR3 bases are TGCAGCGGCCAGATATCCTACGAGCAGTACTTC. Its translation: CSGQISYEQYF.

V usage is TRBV11-2 and J usage is TRBJ2-1; tentative D call: TRBD2 (5 bases). Trimming left V 5 bases short and J 8 bases short, with 10 bases between. The length of the CDR3 is 12 residues. Germline lookup yields CDR1 SGHAT and CDR2 FQNNGV. The DNA for the CDR3 is TGTGCCAGCAGCCGATCGGGATATGAGCAGTTCTTC. Protein sequence: CASSRSGYEQFF. Filled out from reference TRBV11-2 and TRBJ2-1, the complete variable domain reads EAGVAQSPRYKIIEKRQSVAFWCNPISGHATLYWYQQILGQGPKLLIQFQNNGVVDDSQLPKDRFSAERLKGVDSTLKIQPAKLEDSAVYLCASSRSGYEQFFGPGTRLTVL.

The gene calls are TRBV18 and TRBJ1-1; D perhaps matches TRBD1 (5 bases). The CDR3 is 16 amino acids. Germline CDR1 reads KGHSH; CDR2 reads LQKENI. V was pared by 1 base and J by 5 bases, with 17 bases between. CDR3 DNA: TGTGCCAGCTCACCACTTCCAGGGATTGAGAATACTGAAGCTTTCTTT. The encoded protein is CASSPLPGIENTEAFF. Drawing the rest from reference TRBV18 and TRBJ1-1, the complete variable domain is NAGVMQNPRHLVRRRGQEARLRCSPMKGHSHVYWYRQLPEEGLKFMVYLQKENIIDESGMPKERFSAEFPKEGPSILRIQQVVRGDSAAYFCASSPLPGIENTEAFFGQGTRLTVV.

The V call is TRBV14, the J call TRBJ2-1; D gene unclear. Germline CDR1 and CDR2: SGHDN and FVKESK. Trimming cost V 1 base and J 9 bases, with 16 bases left between them. The CDR3 extends over 15 amino acids. The CDR3 bases are TGTGCCAGCAGCCAAGTCGGCCCCGCTCATATTGAGCAGTTCTTC. It is translated as CASSQVGPAHIEQFF.

The CDR3 region has the DNA TGTGCCAGCAGCGTAGGGGGTCAGTCCTATGGCTACACCTTC. It codes for CASSVGGQSYGYTF. The chain combines TRBV9 with TRBJ1-2; D is unclear. The CDR3 length is 14 residues. Trimming pared 0 bases from V and 4 bases from J, leaving 10 bases between. The V gene's germline CDR1 is SGDLS and CDR2 YYNGEE. The complete variable domain, with remaining parts taken from reference TRBV9 and TRBJ1-2, reads DSGVTQTPKHLITATGQRVTLRCSPRSGDLSVYWYQQSLDQGLQFLIQYYNGEERAKGNILERFSAQQFPDLHSELNLSSLELGDSALYFCASSVGGQSYGYTFGSGTRLTVV.

This chain uses TRBV6-5 with TRBJ2-5; possibly TRBD1 or TRBD2 for D (5 bases each). CDR3 size: 13 residues. With 6 bases removed from V and 1 base from J, the gap between germline ends came to 9 bases. Germline values: CDR1 MNHEY, CDR2 SVGAGI. The DNA for the CDR3 is TGTGCCAGCAGCCGAGGGACCCAAGAGACCCAGTACTTC. Protein sequence: CASSRGTQETQYF.

The table lists this clone with a count of one. This sequence joins TRBV7-9 and TRBJ2-1; unclear D gene. Germline CDR1 reads SEHNR; CDR2 reads FQNEAQ (reference sequence). V was clipped by 1 base and J by 9 bases, with 13 bases between them. The CDR3 extends over 14 amino acids. The CDR3: CASSLVGSIAEQFF. DNA for the CDR3: TGTGCCAGCAGCTTAGTGGGTAGCATCGCTGAGCAGTTCTTC.

The CDR3 loop reads CAISDEGQEQYF. CDR3 sequence (DNA): TGTGCCATCAGTGATGAAGGGCAGGAGCAGTACTTC. The V gene is TRBV10-3, the J gene TRBJ2-7; D is unresolved. The CDR3 has 12 residues. CDR1 and CDR2 (germline): ENHRY, SYGVKD. V was pared by 3 bases and J by 7 bases, with 10 bases between.

The chain has TRBV5-1 and TRBJ2-1; 13 nucleotides match TRBD2. Germline V gene lookup returns CDR1 SGHRS and CDR2 YFSETQ. The V segment lost 2 bases and the J segment 7 bases; nucleotides outside the gene matches: 3. The length of the CDR3 is 15 residues. The chain's CDR3 is CASSLLAGGANEQFF. CDR3 coding DNA: TGCGCCAGCAGCTTACTAGCGGGAGGGGCAAATGAGCAGTTCTTC.

The rearrangement joins TRBV28 to TRBJ2-1; 8 bases line up with TRBD2. The V gene's germline CDR1 is MDHEN and CDR2 SYDVKM. V was pared by 6 bases and J by 5 bases, with 6 bases of the junction left unmatched. The CDR3 has 14 residues. This CDR3 reads CASRPGLVDNEQFF. The CDR3 nucleotides are TGTGCCAGCAGACCGGGACTAGTCGACAATGAGCAGTTCTTC.

In its sample, this clone was seen a few times. The rearrangement uses TRBV29-1 and TRBJ2-7; perhaps D is TRBD1 or TRBD2 (5 bases each). Germline lookup yields CDR1 SQVTM and CDR2 ANQGSEA. The CDR3 extends over 14 amino acids. V lost 4 bases and J lost 2, with 15 bases in between. Written as DNA, the CDR3 is TGCAGCGTTGGCCGGGACGGCAAAACCTACGAGCAGTACTTC. This gives the protein CSVGRDGKTYEQYF.

In its sample, this clone was seen a few times. CDR3 nucleotides: TGTGCCACACCCGGGACTGGGCTTTACAATGAGCAGTTCTTC. Protein: CATPGTGLYNEQFF. This rearrangement joins TRBV2 to TRBJ2-1; TRBD2 is a possible D gene (6 bases). CDR1 is SNHLY and CDR2 is FYNNEI in the germline V gene. CDR3 length: 14 residues. V shed 10 bases and J shed 4 bases, with 17 bases lying between them.

The chain employs TRBV5-1 and TRBJ2-7; TRBD2 agrees at 10 bases. Germline assignment: CDR1 SGHRS and CDR2 YFSETQ. There are 14 residues in the CDR3. After removal of 2 bases from V and 8 bases from J, the junction contained 7 bases not matched to a gene. CDR3 protein: CASSFPLAGEKQYF. The CDR3 DNA sequence: TGCGCCAGCAGCTTTCCCCTAGCGGGAGAAAAGCAGTACTTC.

The chain uses TRBV5-4 and TRBJ1-2; D gene ambiguous. The CDR3 has 14 residues. The germline CDR1 and CDR2 sequences are SGHNT and YYREEE (reference sequence). V shed 0 bases and J shed 1 base, with 7 bases lying between them. In nucleotides, the CDR3 is TGTGCCAGCAGCTTGGGGGAGTTTAACTATGGCTACACCTTC. This codes for CASSLGEFNYGYTF. Full variable domain (outside the CDR3, taken from reference TRBV5-4 and TRBJ1-2): ETGVTQSPTHLIKTRGQQVTLRCSSQSGHNTVSWYQQALGQGPQFIFQYYREEENGRGNFPPRFSGLQFPNYSSELNVNALELDDSALYLCASSLGEFNYGYTFGSGTRLTVV.

This chain uses TRBV30 with TRBJ1-6; D possibly corresponds to TRBD1 (5 bases). V gave up 0 bases and J gave up 6 bases, with 12 bases separating them. Germline CDR1 reads GTSNPN; CDR2 reads SVGIG (reference sequence). This CDR3 is 15 amino acids long. CDR3 nucleotides: TGTGCCTGGAGTGTACCCGGGGGAGGTAATTCACCCCTCCACTTT. Encoded protein: CAWSVPGGGNSPLHF. The full variable domain, its missing parts supplied by reference TRBV30 and TRBJ1-6, is SQTIHQWPATLVQPVGSPLSLECTVEGTSNPNLYWYRQAAGRGLQLLFYSVGIGQISSEVPQNLSASRPQDRQFILSSKKLLLSDSGFYLCAWSVPGGGNSPLHFGNGTRLTVT.

The chain carries TRBV6-1 and TRBJ2-1, with unresolved D. Germline V CDR1 and CDR2: MNHNS, SASEGT. CDR3 size: 12 residues. Trimming pared 8 bases from V and 10 bases from J, leaving 15 bases between. As DNA, the CDR3 is TGTGCCAGCTACCAGGCCCCCAGGGAGCAGTTCTTC. Its translation: CASYQAPREQFF.

The chain is built from TRBV9 and TRBJ2-2; a possible D gene is TRBD1 (5 bases). CDR1 SGDLS and CDR2 YYNGEE come from the germline V gene. This CDR3 has 15 residues. Trimming removed 3 bases at V and 1 base at J, with 10 bases between. The DNA of the CDR3 is TGTGCCAGCAGCGCCCTAGGACAGAACACCGGGGAGCTGTTTTTT. Its translation is CASSALGQNTGELFF.

The chain has TRBV28 and TRBJ2-5; tentatively, D is TRBD1 (5 bases). This CDR3 region has 15 residues. Germline CDR1 and CDR2: MDHEN and SYDVKM. V lost 3 bases and J lost 1, with 12 bases in between. CDR3 bases: TGTGCCAGCAGTTTCGACAACAGGCGCCAAGAGACCCAGTACTTC. Translation gives CASSFDNRRQETQYF.

The chain joins TRBV23-1 to TRBJ2-4; TRBD1 matches at 7 bases. TRBV23-1 is identified as an open reading frame with a role that is uncertain. The V gene end was trimmed by 0 bases and the J gene end by 6 bases; junction bases not matched to a gene: 11. The CDR3 consists of 17 residues. The CDR3 reads CASSQSPKTGLGNIQYF. CDR3 coding DNA: TGCGCCAGCAGTCAATCGCCTAAGACAGGGCTAGGAAACATTCAGTACTTC.

The CDR3 protein is CASSPITGPQHF. The CDR3 DNA follows: TGTGCCAGCAGTCCAATCACCGGGCCCCAGCATTTT. The V and J genes are TRBV28 and TRBJ1-5, with D hard to call. The germline gives CDR1 MDHEN, CDR2 SYDVKM. The ends were cut back, 5 bases at V and 9 bases at J, with 11 bases in the middle. There are 12 residues in the CDR3.